What follows is one T cell receptor (beta chain) and its context. The source of the sample is a study of shared clonotypes between healthy human individuals. Study-wide background: The donors, a couple of women and a few men, were aged 18 to 49.

The junction had 18 bases not matched to a gene; V was cut back by 9 bases and J by 7 bases. The CDR3 is 17 amino acids. Looked up from germline, CDR1 is MDHEN and CDR2 is SYDVKM. Recent acute infections and vaccinations were absent in the healthy HIV-negative adult donors. The assay ran at deep level. Using immunoSEQ multiplex PCR, the repertoire was profiled, and TCRdb retains in-frame clones only, with some absent. This table has about 2.4 million clones, roughly 93% appearing once. This receptor was obtained from a man aged 18 to 30 in good health. Some clones in this sample may be carry-over from other donors' samples. This sequence joins TRBV28 and TRBJ1-6; 7 nucleotides line up with TRBD1. The source material was naive CD4+ T cells from PBMCs. Specified subset: CD45RA+ positively selected. CDR3 DNA: TGTGCCAGGCAAACCGGACGTGGGGACAGAAAGAATTCACCCCTCCACTTT. Translation: CARQTGRGDRKNSPLHF.